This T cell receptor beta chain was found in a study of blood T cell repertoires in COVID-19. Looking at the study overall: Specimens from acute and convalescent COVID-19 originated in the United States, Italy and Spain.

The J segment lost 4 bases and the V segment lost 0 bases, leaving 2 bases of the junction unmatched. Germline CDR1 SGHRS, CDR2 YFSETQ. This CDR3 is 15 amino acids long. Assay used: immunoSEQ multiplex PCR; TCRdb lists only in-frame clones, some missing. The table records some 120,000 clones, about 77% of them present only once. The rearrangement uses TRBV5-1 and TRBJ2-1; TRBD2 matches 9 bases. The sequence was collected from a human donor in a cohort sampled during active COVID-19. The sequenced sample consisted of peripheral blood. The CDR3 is CASSLASGVYNEQFF. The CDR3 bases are TGCGCCAGCAGCTTGGCTAGCGGGGTTTACAATGAGCAGTTCTTC.